The clone carrying this TCR beta chain was seen at least ten times. The antigen is unknown. The data were obtained in a study of spatial heterogeneity in lung cancer. Study as a whole: The library had UMIs, and each TCR and UMI pair averaged more than ten raw reads.

From the 5' RACE reads, TCRdb called clonotypes with MiXCR, one entry per CDR3 protein. The sample consists of over 45,000 distinct CDR3 sequences, roughly 5.7% of them appearing once. Whole-study results and caveats: The appearance of ubiquitous expanded tumor TCRs in blood was greater at resection than follow-up.

Germline CDR1 and CDR2: DFQATT and SNEGSKA (reference sequence). Trimming cost V 3 bases and J 0 bases, with 11 bases left between them. The CDR3 consists of 14 residues. Noted time point: sample taken at primary tumor resection. The authors sequenced whole RNA from tumor, nontumor lung or frozen PBMC without sorting. Samples were obtained from 65 to 80 donors, all untreated early-stage non-small cell lung cancer patients. Sequenced here: PBMCs, sampled at surgery. The chain uses TRBV20-1 and TRBJ2-5; the D gene is possibly TRBD1 (6 bases). The source is a male donor with early-stage non-small cell lung cancer. CDR3 in amino acids: CSASLGGDQETQYF. CDR3 sequence (DNA): TGCAGTGCTAGTTTAGGGGGAGACCAAGAGACCCAGTACTTC.